This T cell receptor beta chain was recovered during a study of cytomegalovirus exposure and HLA in healthy donors. Across the whole study: Genotyping of under 500 donors showed that over 80% belonged to the Caucasian-associated ancestry cluster.

Remarks on this clone: Its antigen remains unidentified.

Overall study findings and caveats: It was reported that TCR beta sequences correctly inferred the HLA-A and HLA-B alleles for most subjects.

The PCR employed 60 Vbeta primers together with 13 Jbeta primers. Sequencing was performed with immunoSEQ multiplex PCR; in TCRdb, only in-frame clones are kept and a portion is missing. The sample has around 150,000 clones; around 90% are singletons. The sequencing sample was made of PBMCs. This TCR came from a woman in her forties in good health and CMV-seronegative.

The CDR3 loop is CASSQVVVELLHF. The CDR3 nucleotides are TGCGCCAGCAGCCAAGTCGTTGTAGAACTCCTCCACTTT. This sequence joins TRBV4-1 and TRBJ1-6, with no clear D. CDR1 and CDR2 (germline): MGHRA, YSYEKL. CDR3 length equals 13 residues. Trimming removed 1 base from V and 15 bases from J, with 13 bases in between.